Listed here are 2 T cell receptor beta chains from one sample, sequenced in a study of T cells in Graves' hyperthyroidism and ophthalmopathy. RNA transcripts gave rise to amplified TCR beta CDR3 regions. A first-round RT-PCR of the TCR CDR3 used the HTBI primer set. TCRdb reanalysed the multiplex PCR reads using MiXCR and keeps one entry per CDR3 protein. Found here are roughly 800,000 distinct CDR3 sequences, roughly 40% of them singletons; the top ten hold approximately 8.7%. Sequenced: blood. The receptors derive from a man aged 18 to 30 with Graves' hyperthyroidism.

This clonotype has only a few counts. Its ends do not fully match the called genes, so a read error is possible. V gene TRBV10-3 combines with J gene TRBJ2-2, with D perhaps being TRBD1 or TRBD2 (6 bases each). Germline CDR1 ENHRY, CDR2 SYGVKD. The CDR3 spans 14 residues. CDR3 nucleotides: TGTGCCATCAGTGAAGGGGGGAACACCGGGGAGCTCTTTTTT. It is translated as CAISEGGNTGELFF.

The table lists this clonotype with a few counts. The genes are TRBV14 and TRBJ1-6; a weak D match, TRBD1 (5 bases). Trimming removed 8 bases at V and 8 bases at J, with 16 bases between. This CDR3 has 14 amino acids. Per germline, CDR1 SGHDN and CDR2 FVKESK. Here the CDR3 DNA reads TGTGCCAGCTCACCAGGTGGGGGTGATTCACCCCTCCACTTT. Amino acids: CASSPGGGDSPLHF.